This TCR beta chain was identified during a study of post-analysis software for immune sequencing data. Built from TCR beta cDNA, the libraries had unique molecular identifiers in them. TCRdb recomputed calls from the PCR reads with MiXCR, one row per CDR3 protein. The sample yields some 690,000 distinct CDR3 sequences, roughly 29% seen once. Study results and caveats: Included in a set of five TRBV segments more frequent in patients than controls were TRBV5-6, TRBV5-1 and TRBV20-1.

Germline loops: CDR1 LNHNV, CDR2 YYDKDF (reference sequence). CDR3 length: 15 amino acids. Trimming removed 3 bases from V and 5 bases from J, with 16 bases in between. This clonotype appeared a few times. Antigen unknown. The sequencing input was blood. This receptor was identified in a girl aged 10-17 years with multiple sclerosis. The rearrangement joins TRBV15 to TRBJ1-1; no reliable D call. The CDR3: CATSSDISLGTEAFF. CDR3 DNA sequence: TGTGCCACCAGCAGCGACATCTCTCTGGGGACTGAAGCTTTCTTT.